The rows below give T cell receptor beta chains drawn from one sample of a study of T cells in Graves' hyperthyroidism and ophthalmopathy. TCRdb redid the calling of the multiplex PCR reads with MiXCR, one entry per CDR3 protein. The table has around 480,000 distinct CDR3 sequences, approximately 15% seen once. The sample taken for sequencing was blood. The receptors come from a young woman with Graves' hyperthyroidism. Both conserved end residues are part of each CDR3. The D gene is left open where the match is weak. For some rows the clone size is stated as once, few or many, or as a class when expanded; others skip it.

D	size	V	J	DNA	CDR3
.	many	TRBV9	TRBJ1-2	TGTGCCAGCAGCGCACGACTCGCGAAATCGGGCTACACCTTC	CASSARLAKSGYTF
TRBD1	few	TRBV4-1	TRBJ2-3	TGCGCCAGCAGCGTCATCACAGGGGAGCAGTCAGATACGCAGTATTTT	CASSVITGEQSDTQYF
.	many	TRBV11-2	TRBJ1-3	TGTGCCAGCAGCTACTACGCTTACAGTGGAAACACCATATATTTT	CASSYYAYSGNTIYF
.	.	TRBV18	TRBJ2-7	TGTGCCAGCAGCCAATACCCGGGCCCCTACGAGCAGTACTTC	CASSQYPGPYEQYF
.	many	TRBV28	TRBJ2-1	TGTGCCAGCAGCGCAGGGGTAGATGAGCAGTTCTTC	CASSAGVDEQFF
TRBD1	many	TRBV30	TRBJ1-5	TGTGCCTGGAGTAAGGACAGGGACCAGCCCCAGCATTTT	CAWSKDRDQPQHF
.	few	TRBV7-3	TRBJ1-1	TGTGCCAGCAGCGCGGACTCCCTGGGGGGTGAAGCTTTCTTT	CASSADSLGGEAFF
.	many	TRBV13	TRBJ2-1	TGTGCCAGCAGCGGCGGGACACCTTCCTACAATGAGCAGTTCTTC	CASSGGTPSYNEQFF
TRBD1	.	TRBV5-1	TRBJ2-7	TGCGCCAGCAGCTTGACAGGTGACAGGGGGGTAAACGAGCAGTACTTC	CASSLTGDRGVNEQYF
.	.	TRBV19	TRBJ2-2	TGTGCCAGTAGTATAGATACGGGAGCCGGGGAGCTGTTTTTT	CASSIDTGAGELFF
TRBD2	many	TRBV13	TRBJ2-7	TGTGCCAGCAGGGGGGGACCCCCGCGGGGGGAGCAGTACTTC	CASRGGPPRGEQYF
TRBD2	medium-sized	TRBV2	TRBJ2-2	TGTGCCAGCAATGCACTCGGACTAGCGGGAGGGGACGACACCGGGGAGCTGTTTTTT	CASNALGLAGGDDTGELFF
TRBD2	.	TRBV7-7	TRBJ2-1	TGTGCTAGCAGCCGACTAGCGGGAGGATTTGAGCAGTTCTTC	CASSRLAGGFEQFF
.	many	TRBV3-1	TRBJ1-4	TGTGCCAGCAGCCAAGACCCCGGGGGGAACGAAAAACTGTTTTTT	CASSQDPGGNEKLFF
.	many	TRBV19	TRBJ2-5	TGTGCCAGTAGTAGACTTATCCAAGAGACCCAGTATTTC	CASSRLIQETQYF
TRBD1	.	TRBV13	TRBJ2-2	TGTGCCAGCCGACTATCCGGGACAGACCTCACCGGGGAGCTGTTTTTT	CASRLSGTDLTGELFF
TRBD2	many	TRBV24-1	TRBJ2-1	TGTGCCACCAGTGATGAACTAGCGGGAGGTGAGCAGTTCTTC	CATSDELAGGEQFF
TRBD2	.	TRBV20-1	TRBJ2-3	TGCAGTGCTAGAAGGTTCGGGACTAGCGGGAGTGGGGATACGCAGTATTTT	CSARRFGTSGSGDTQYF
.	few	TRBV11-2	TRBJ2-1	TGTGCCAGCAGGGGGGCAACTAGCGTTGCGCAGTTCTTC	CASRGATSVAQFF
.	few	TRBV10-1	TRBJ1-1	TGCGCCAGCAGCGCGGCGGCGAACACTGAAGCTTTCTTT	CASSAAANTEAFF
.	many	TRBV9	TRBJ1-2	TGTGCCAGCAGCGTTACAGGGAGGTATGGCTACACCTTC	CASSVTGRYGYTF
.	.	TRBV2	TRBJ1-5	TGTGCCTGCAGTGACCGGGAATATCAGCCCCAGCATTTT	CACSDREYQPQHF
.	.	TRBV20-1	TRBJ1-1	TGCAGTGCCGAGGACAGACCGATGAACACTGAAGCTTTCTTT	CSAEDRPMNTEAFF
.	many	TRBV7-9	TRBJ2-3	TGTGCCAGCAGCTTCGACAGGAAGGTCCAGAACACAGATACGCAGTATTTT	CASSFDRKVQNTDTQYF
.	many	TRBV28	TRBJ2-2	TGTGCCAGCAGGGGATGGACTCCCGAAGCCGGGGAGCTGTTTTTT	CASRGWTPEAGELFF